This T cell receptor beta chain was obtained from a study of Ad26.COV2.S vaccination and SARS-CoV-2 variants. Study details: The authors gave Ad26.COV2.S intramuscularly, either once or twice 56 days apart.

The CDR3 length is 14 residues. From germline, CDR1 is LNHDA and CDR2 SQIVND (reference sequence). Trimming at V came to 5 bases and at J to 6 bases, leaving 3 bases not matched to a gene. This sample's treatment: roughly 20 received Ad26.COV2.S at low or high dose, single or two shots; about 5 received placebo; per-sample allocation not given. Collection of the samples took place on day 63 after the first injection of vaccine or placebo. Whole-study results and caveats: Researchers cautioned that TCR breadth and depth analyses may have underestimated total T cell responses.

Assay: immunoSEQ multiplex PCR; the TCRdb copy retains only in-frame clones and omits some. This table has 300,000 to 350,000 clones, under 90% appearing once. Turning to this clone: Its antigen is not known.

The sequences come from peripheral blood, collected in a trial of Ad26.COV2.S vaccine versus placebo. The TCR originated in a person between 18 and 65 years old who received the Ad26.COV2.S COVID-19 vaccine or a placebo. The chain is built from TRBV19 and TRBJ2-1, with 11 bases fitting TRBD2. CDR3 sequence: CASSLAGGSNEQFF. CDR3 coding DNA: TGTGCCAGTAGTCTAGCGGGAGGTAGCAATGAGCAGTTCTTC.